Listed below are T cell receptor beta chains from one sample, sequenced in a study of OX40 agonist ivuxolimab in advanced cancers. TCRdb's table, derived via immunoSEQ multiplex PCR, lists solely in-frame clones and lacks some. The sample includes about 33,000 clones, around nine tenths of them seen just once. Sequenced here: CD4+ or CD8+ T cells sorted from blood, sampled in a trial of the OX40 agonist ivuxolimab. The receptors here all came from an adult with an advanced solid tumor such as melanoma, head and neck, liver or kidney cancer. Each CDR3 is given with its conserved first and last residue. D genes are given only for firm matches. Where a row states a size, it is once, few, many or the class of an expanded clone; other rows omit it.

clone_size	v_call	d_call	j_call	cdr3_nt	cdr3_aa
.	TRBV28	.	TRBJ1-4	TGTGCCACTTGGACAGAAGAAAAACTGTTTTTT	CATWTEEKLFF
.	TRBV6-1	TRBD1	TRBJ1-1	TGTGCCAGCAGTGCTACCTGGGGACAGGGTAGCCCTGAAGCTTTCTTT	CASSATWGQGSPEAFF
.	TRBV9	TRBD1	TRBJ2-5	TGTGCCAGCAGCGCAGGAAAGAAACAGGGGCACGGGGAGACCCAGTACTTC	CASSAGKKQGHGETQYF
.	TRBV28	.	TRBJ1-4	TGTGCCGCCCGGGACTCCTTTGAGGCTAATGAAAAACTGTTTTTT	CAARDSFEANEKLFF
.	TRBV5-4	.	TRBJ2-1	TGTGCCAGCAGCTTGAGGAGCGGCGGCGACTACAATGAGCAGTTCTTC	CASSLRSGGDYNEQFF
.	TRBV6-1	TRBD1	TRBJ2-3	TGTGCCAGCAGAGAGGACAGGGACTTCACAGATACGCAGTATTTT	CASREDRDFTDTQYF
few	TRBV4-3	.	TRBJ2-1	TGCGCCAGCTCGGCCGATGTCTACAATGAGCAGTTCTTC	CASSADVYNEQFF
once	TRBV27	TRBD1	TRBJ1-5	TGTGCCAGCCAATCCGGGGACAGATCTCAGCCCCAGCATTTT	CASQSGDRSQPQHF
.	TRBV6-5	.	TRBJ2-7	TGTGCCAGCAGTTTCTCCAGCGAGCAGTACTTC	CASSFSSEQYF
.	TRBV6-5	.	TRBJ1-1	TGTGCCAGCAGTTATGGGACATACAACACTGAAGCTTTCTTT	CASSYGTYNTEAFF
few	TRBV15	.	TRBJ2-1	TGTGCCACCAGCAGAGATCCCCATGAGCAGTTCTTC	CATSRDPHEQFF
.	TRBV4-2	TRBD2	TRBJ2-2	TGTGCCAGCAGCCAAGGACTAGCCCGTACCGGGGAGCTGTTTTTT	CASSQGLARTGELFF
.	TRBV9	.	TRBJ2-1	TGTGCCAGCAGCGTAGAAGGGGGAAGCCCGGGACTACCTGTACTCTTC	CASSVEGGSPGLPVLF
few	TRBV28	.	TRBJ2-7	TGTGCCAGCAGTTCCCCGAGGGGTCAGAGCTCCTACGAGCAGTACTTC	CASSSPRGQSSYEQYF
.	TRBV28	.	TRBJ2-7	TGTGCCAGCAGTGCGCGTGTCACCGGGACCCGACGATCCGAGCAGTACTTC	CASSARVTGTRRSEQYF
once	TRBV5-5	.	TRBJ2-7	TGTGCCAGCAGCTCCTCGGTGGGAATCTACGAGCAGTACTTC	CASSSSVGIYEQYF
few	TRBV14	.	TRBJ2-6	TGTGCCAGCAGTATTGCCATTGGGGCCAACGTCCTGACTTTC	CASSIAIGANVLTF
.	TRBV5-1	.	TRBJ2-3	TGCGCCAGCAGCTTGGCGGCGACAGGCAAAGATACGCAGTATTTT	CASSLAATGKDTQYF
.	TRBV6-6	TRBD1	TRBJ1-1	TGTGCCAGCAGTTACATGACAGGGGGCCTCGGTGAAGCTTTCTTT	CASSYMTGGLGEAFF
.	TRBV6-5	.	TRBJ1-5	TGTGCCAGCAGCTCCACCCATGGCAATCAGCCCCAGCATTTT	CASSSTHGNQPQHF
.	TRBV9	.	TRBJ1-5	TGTGCCAGCAGCGTAGGGGCAACAACCCAGCCCCAGCATTTT	CASSVGATTQPQHF
once	TRBV15	TRBD1	TRBJ2-7	TGTGCCACCAGCAGAGTTCCGGGACAGGGGTTCTCCTACGAGCAGTACTTC	CATSRVPGQGFSYEQYF
.	TRBV6-4	.	TRBJ2-3	TGTGCCAGCAGACCCCCCCAGTTGCTAGCTTGGAGGGAGCAAGATACGCAGTATTTT	CASRPPQLLAWREQDTQYF
.	TRBV7-2	.	TRBJ2-7	TGTGCCAGCAGCTTTAACTACGAGCAGTACTTC	CASSFNYEQYF
.	TRBV18	.	TRBJ2-1	TGTGCCAGCTCCCGCCGTTTGGGGGACAATGAGCAGTTCTTC	CASSRRLGDNEQFF
.	TRBV29-1	TRBD1	TRBJ1-6	TGCAGCGTACCCGGGACAGGCGTTAATTCACCCCTCCACTTT	CSVPGTGVNSPLHF
.	TRBV6-1	.	TRBJ1-4	TGTGCCAGCAGTAACAGAGTTGAAAAACTGTTTTTT	CASSNRVEKLFF
.	TRBV11-2	.	TRBJ2-1	TGTGCCAGCAGCTTAGGATTATGGACTATACGCCTCAATGAGCAGTTCTTC	CASSLGLWTIRLNEQFF
.	TRBV5-1	.	TRBJ1-2	TGCGCCAGCACTACAGGGCTGGACTATGGCTACACCTTC	CASTTGLDYGYTF
.	TRBV4-2	TRBD2	TRBJ2-2	TGTGCCAGCAGCCAAGATCCCCGGGGGGGGAACACCGGGGAGCTGTTTTTT	CASSQDPRGGNTGELFF
.	TRBV19	.	TRBJ1-2	TGTGCCACCAACCGGGACACTAGCTCCTATGGCTACACCTTC	CATNRDTSSYGYTF
once	TRBV19	.	TRBJ1-1	TGTGCCAGTAGTCCGGGCAGAAACACTGAAGCTTTCTTT	CASSPGRNTEAFF
.	TRBV7-2	TRBD1	TRBJ2-7	TGTGCCAGCAGCTCGGACAGGGCCGAGCAGTACTTC	CASSSDRAEQYF
.	TRBV6-6	.	TRBJ1-4	TGTGCCAGCAGTTACTCGGGGGTAGAAAAACTGTTTTTT	CASSYSGVEKLFF
.	TRBV5-6	.	TRBJ1-1	TGTGCCAGCAGCTTGTCGTTTTTAGGGGCTTTAGGCGCTGAAGCTTTCTTT	CASSLSFLGALGAEAFF
.	TRBV19	TRBD1	TRBJ2-3	TGTGCCAGTTCGGGACAGAGGAGCACAGATACGCAGTATTTT	CASSGQRSTDTQYF
once	TRBV7-9	.	TRBJ2-7	TGTGCCAGCAGCATCCCGGGACTCACATCCTACGAGCAGTACTTC	CASSIPGLTSYEQYF
.	TRBV11-2	TRBD2	TRBJ2-1	TGTGCCAGCAGCTTAGGAGCGGGAGGGCCTTCCTACAATGAGCAGTTCTTC	CASSLGAGGPSYNEQFF
once	TRBV27	.	TRBJ2-3	TGTGCCAGCAGTTTAGTGAACAGGGTACTCACAGATACGCAGTATTTT	CASSLVNRVLTDTQYF
.	TRBV4-1	.	TRBJ2-7	TGCGCCAGCAGCCCTCCTCTGGATTACGTGCAGTACTTC	CASSPPLDYVQYF
.	TRBV2	.	TRBJ1-5	TGTGCCAGCAGTAGACAGGTCGAGATCCAGCCCCAGCATTTT	CASSRQVEIQPQHF
few	TRBV6-5	.	TRBJ2-2	TGTGCCAGCAGTTCGGGACCGGACACCGGGGAGCTGTTTTTT	CASSSGPDTGELFF
.	TRBV30	TRBD2	TRBJ2-7	TGTGCCTCCCATCCGGGAGGCTCGGGTGCGCAGTACTTC	CASHPGGSGAQYF
.	TRBV6-6	TRBD1	TRBJ1-1	TGTGCCAGCAGTTACGGACAGGAGAACACTGAAGCTTTCTTT	CASSYGQENTEAFF
.	TRBV7-9	TRBD1	TRBJ2-2	TGTGCCAGCAGCCCAGACAGGGTTGGCACCGGGGAGCTGTTTTTT	CASSPDRVGTGELFF
.	TRBV2	.	TRBJ1-6	TGTGCCCCGGGACGCCGGGATTCACCCCTCCACTTT	CAPGRRDSPLHF
.	TRBV29-1	.	TRBJ2-3	TGCAGCGGCGGGGACTCCACAGGCCCAGATACGCAGTATTTT	CSGGDSTGPDTQYF
few	TRBV19	.	TRBJ1-2	TGTGCCAGTACCAGCGGCCAGGGCAGGTATGGCTACACCTTC	CASTSGQGRYGYTF
.	TRBV4-2	TRBD2	TRBJ2-3	TGTGCCAGCAGCCAAGAAGACGGGCTAGCGGGGGCCTCCACAGATACGCAGTATTTT	CASSQEDGLAGASTDTQYF
.	TRBV9	.	TRBJ1-2	TGTGCCAGCAGCGTATTCTCTGGGGCTAACTATGGCTACACCTTC	CASSVFSGANYGYTF
.	TRBV28	TRBD1	TRBJ1-1	TGTGCCAGCAGTCAACAGGGGGGAGGTTTAAGGACTGAAGCTTTCTTT	CASSQQGGGLRTEAFF
.	TRBV19	.	TRBJ1-1	TGTGCCAGTAGTATACGGAGGGCTGAAGCTTTCTTT	CASSIRRAEAFF
.	TRBV12-5	TRBD1	TRBJ1-2	TGTGCTAGTGGTTTGGCTACAGGGGGAAGCGGCTATGGCTACACCTTC	CASGLATGGSGYGYTF
.	TRBV11-3	TRBD1	TRBJ1-5	TGTGCCAGCAGCTTCGGGACAGGTGCAGGGCCCCAGCATTTT	CASSFGTGAGPQHF